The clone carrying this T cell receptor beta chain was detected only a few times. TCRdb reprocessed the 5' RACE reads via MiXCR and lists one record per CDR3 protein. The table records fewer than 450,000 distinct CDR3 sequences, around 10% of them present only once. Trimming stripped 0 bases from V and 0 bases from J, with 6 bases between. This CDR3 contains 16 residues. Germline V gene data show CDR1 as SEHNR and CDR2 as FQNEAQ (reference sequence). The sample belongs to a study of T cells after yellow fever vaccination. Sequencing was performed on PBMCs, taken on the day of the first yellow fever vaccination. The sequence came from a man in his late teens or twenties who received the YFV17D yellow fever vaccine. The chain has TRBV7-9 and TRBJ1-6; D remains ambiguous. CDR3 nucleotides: TGTGCCAGCAGCTTAGCAATAAGCTCCTATAATTCACCCCTCCACTTT. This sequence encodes CASSLAISSYNSPLHF. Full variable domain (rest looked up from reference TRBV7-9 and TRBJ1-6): DTGVSQNPRHKITKRGQNVTFRCDPISEHNRLYWYRQTLGQGPEFLTYFQNEAQLEKSRLLSDRFSAERPKGSFSTLEIQRTEQGDSAMYLCASSLAISSYNSPLHFGNGTRLTVT.